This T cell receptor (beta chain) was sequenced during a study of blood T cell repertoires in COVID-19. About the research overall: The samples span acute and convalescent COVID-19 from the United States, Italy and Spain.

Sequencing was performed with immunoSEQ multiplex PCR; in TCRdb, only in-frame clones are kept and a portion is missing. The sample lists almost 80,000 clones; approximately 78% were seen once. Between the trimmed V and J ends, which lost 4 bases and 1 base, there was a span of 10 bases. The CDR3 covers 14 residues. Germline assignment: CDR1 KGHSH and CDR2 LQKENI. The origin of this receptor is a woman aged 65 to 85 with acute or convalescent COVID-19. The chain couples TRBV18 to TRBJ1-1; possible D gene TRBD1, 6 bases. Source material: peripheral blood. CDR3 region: CASSLGQQNTEAFF. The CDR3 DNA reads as TGTGCCAGCTCACTCGGACAGCAGAACACTGAAGCTTTCTTT.